The rows below give T cell receptor beta chains drawn from one sample of a study of PD-L1 blockade in urothelial cancer. TCRdb's copy holds only in-frame clones and misses some; the assay was immunoSEQ multiplex PCR. The table lists about 76,000 clones, around 93% of them singletons, with around 0.9% in the top ten. The source material was PBMCs, sampled around atezolizumab (anti-PD-L1) treatment. All receptors come from a woman aged 80 or over with urothelial cancer. The CDR3 runs from the conserved cysteine through the conserved F or W. A D gene is named only where the DNA matches it firmly. Size values are once, few and many counts, or a class for expanded clones, and some rows have none.

NA	NA	TRBV10-2	TRBJ2-3	CASSEQDTQYF	TGCGCCAGCAGTGAGCAAGATACGCAGTATTTT
NA	NA	TRBV7-2	TRBJ1-4	CASSDTGEKLFF	TGTGCCAGCAGCGACACAGGTGAAAAACTGTTTTTT
NA	few	TRBV7-9	TRBJ2-1	CASSLAVSSYNEQFF	TGTGCCAGCAGTTTAGCGGTTAGCTCCTACAATGAGCAGTTCTTC
NA	NA	TRBV7-9	TRBJ1-4	CASSLASAGRIETNEKLFF	TGTGCCAGCAGCTTAGCTTCGGCAGGGCGAATTGAGACTAATGAAAAACTGTTTTTT
TRBD1	NA	TRBV6-1	TRBJ2-7	CASSDLTGAIGEQYF	TGTGCCAGCAGTGACCTGACAGGGGCGATCGGCGAGCAGTACTTC
TRBD1	NA	TRBV25-1	TRBJ2-5	CASSEGTGYQETQYF	TGTGCCAGCAGTGAGGGGACAGGGTACCAAGAGACCCAGTACTTC
TRBD2	NA	TRBV29-1	TRBJ2-7	CSAGTSGYEQYF	TGCAGCGCCGGGACTAGCGGATACGAGCAGTACTTC
NA	NA	TRBV30	TRBJ1-2	CAWRRDYGYTF	TGTGCCTGGAGGCGGGACTATGGCTACACCTTC
TRBD1	NA	TRBV18	TRBJ1-2	CASSLGTGDGYTF	TGTGCCAGCTCACTAGGGACAGGGGATGGCTACACCTTC
TRBD2	once	TRBV15	TRBJ2-3	CATSRDGSGNTDTQYF	TGTGCCACCAGCAGAGATGGGAGCGGGAACACAGATACGCAGTATTTT
TRBD2	once	TRBV11-1	TRBJ2-7	CASSPRGREGLNEQYF	TGTGCCAGCAGCCCGAGAGGGCGGGAGGGCCTGAACGAGCAGTACTTC
NA	NA	TRBV28	TRBJ1-5	CASSLGGGEQPQHF	TGTGCCAGCAGTTTAGGTGGGGGCGAGCAGCCCCAGCATTTT
TRBD2	NA	TRBV2	TRBJ2-5	CASNRPTSGKETQYF	TGTGCCAGCAATAGACCGACTAGCGGTAAAGAGACCCAGTACTTC
TRBD2	NA	TRBV27	TRBJ2-7	CASSLGSSGRYEQYF	TGTGCCAGCAGTTTAGGCTCTAGCGGGAGATACGAGCAGTACTTC
TRBD2	NA	TRBV30	TRBJ2-1	CAWSSKTGTRGYEQFF	TGTGCCTGGAGTTCGAAGACCGGGACTAGAGGGTATGAGCAGTTCTTC
NA	few	TRBV30	TRBJ2-1	CAWSVKRSSYNEQFF	TGTGCCTGGAGTGTAAAGCGTAGCTCCTACAATGAGCAGTTCTTC
NA	NA	TRBV7-3	TRBJ2-5	CASSLDSKETQYF	TGTGCCAGCAGCTTAGACAGCAAAGAGACCCAGTACTTC
TRBD2	NA	TRBV28	TRBJ2-4	CASTVGGSQNIQYF	TGTGCCAGCACCGTGGGCGGGAGTCAAAACATTCAGTACTTC
TRBD1	once	TRBV27	TRBJ1-5	CASSFQGGRTNQPQHF	TGTGCCAGCAGTTTTCAGGGGGGCCGTACCAATCAGCCCCAGCATTTT
TRBD1	once	TRBV28	TRBJ2-5	CASRNRQGAETQYF	TGTGCCAGCAGAAACAGACAGGGGGCAGAGACCCAGTACTTC
NA	NA	TRBV6-5	TRBJ2-1	CASRPRSNEQFF	TGTGCCAGCAGGCCTCGTAGTAATGAGCAGTTCTTC
TRBD2	NA	TRBV10-1	TRBJ2-3	CASTRSGVADTQYF	TGCGCCAGTACCAGAAGCGGGGTGGCAGATACGCAGTATTTT
TRBD2	NA	TRBV7-9	TRBJ2-1	CASSFRLADEQFF	TGTGCCAGCAGTTTTAGACTAGCCGATGAGCAGTTCTTC
TRBD2	NA	TRBV9	TRBJ2-7	CASSVELAGEGEQYF	TGTGCCAGCAGCGTAGAGCTAGCGGGAGAGGGCGAGCAGTACTTC
NA	NA	TRBV7-8	TRBJ1-4	CASSLHGRRGGEKLFF	TGTGCCAGCAGCTTACATGGTCGGCGGGGAGGGGAAAAACTGTTTTTT
TRBD2	NA	TRBV9	TRBJ2-1	CASSLLAGDYNEQFF	TGTGCCAGCAGCCTACTAGCGGGAGACTACAATGAGCAGTTCTTC
NA	NA	TRBV7-2	TRBJ2-1	CASSLWRQANNEQFF	TGTGCCAGCAGCTTATGGAGACAGGCAAACAATGAGCAGTTCTTC
NA	NA	TRBV7-3	TRBJ2-2	CASSLAPNTGELFF	TGTGCCAGCAGCTTAGCGCCAAACACCGGGGAGCTGTTTTTT
TRBD1	NA	TRBV29-1	TRBJ2-3	CSADGNRGTSTDTQYF	TGCAGCGCAGACGGAAACAGGGGAACATCCACAGATACGCAGTATTTT
TRBD1	NA	TRBV11-2	TRBJ1-2	CASTQSPADRTYGYTF	TGTGCCAGCACCCAGTCCCCCGCGGACAGGACCTATGGCTACACCTTC
NA	NA	TRBV30	TRBJ1-5	CAWTGVSNQPQHF	TGTGCCTGGACCGGGGTCAGCAATCAGCCCCAGCATTTT
TRBD1	NA	TRBV28	TRBJ2-7	CASILGTGSYEQYF	TGTGCCAGCATCCTCGGGACAGGGTCCTACGAGCAGTACTTC
NA	NA	TRBV27	TRBJ1-4	CASSPTLVNEKLFF	TGTGCCAGCAGTCCTACCCTCGTTAATGAAAAACTGTTTTTT
TRBD1	once	TRBV7-9	TRBJ2-7	CASSPGQGTYEQYF	TGTGCCAGCAGCCCGGGACAGGGGACCTACGAGCAGTACTTC
TRBD1	NA	TRBV19	TRBJ2-3	CATLDRGSPTDTQYF	TGTGCCACCCTAGACAGGGGGAGCCCCACAGATACGCAGTATTTT
TRBD2	NA	TRBV18	TRBJ2-5	CASSLGLAGGETQYF	TGTGCCAGCTCACTCGGACTAGCGGGAGGCGAGACCCAGTACTTC
TRBD2	NA	TRBV14	TRBJ2-1	CASSSSGGRAAYNEQFF	TGTGCCAGCAGTAGCTCCGGCGGGAGGGCCGCCTACAATGAGCAGTTCTTC
NA	NA	TRBV5-1	TRBJ2-1	CASSVGGGPSYNEQFF	TGCGCCAGCAGCGTAGGGGGAGGGCCCTCTTACAATGAGCAGTTCTTC
NA	NA	TRBV19	TRBJ1-2	CATEGPTTMRGYTF	TGTGCCACGGAGGGACCTACCACTATGAGGGGCTACACCTTC
TRBD1	NA	TRBV5-4	TRBJ1-2	CASSLRDRINYGYTF	TGTGCCAGCAGCTTGCGGGACAGGATTAACTATGGCTACACCTTC
TRBD1	NA	TRBV30	TRBJ2-7	CAWKTGIAYEQYF	TGTGCCTGGAAGACAGGGATTGCCTACGAGCAGTACTTC
TRBD2	NA	TRBV28	TRBJ2-5	CASSFQGLAGGPETQYF	TGTGCCAGCAGTTTTCAGGGACTAGCGGGAGGGCCGGAGACCCAGTACTTC
NA	NA	TRBV9	TRBJ2-2	CASSADTGPGELFF	TGTGCCAGCAGCGCCGACACAGGGCCCGGGGAGCTGTTTTTT
NA	NA	TRBV7-2	TRBJ2-7	CASSRMGSSYEQYF	TGTGCCAGCAGCCGGATGGGGAGCTCCTACGAGCAGTACTTC
NA	once	TRBV10-1	TRBJ2-7	CASSQGGEQYF	TGCGCCAGCAGCCAGGGGGGCGAGCAGTACTTC
NA	NA	TRBV10-3	TRBJ1-1	CAISEQALLNTEAFF	TGTGCCATCAGTGAGCAAGCCTTATTGAACACTGAAGCTTTCTTT
TRBD1	NA	TRBV7-9	TRBJ2-2	CASQYWTGRVGELFF	TGTGCCAGCCAATACTGGACAGGCAGGGTCGGGGAGCTGTTTTTT
NA	NA	TRBV18	TRBJ2-7	CASSPLAEGYEQYF	TGTGCCAGCTCACCACTAGCGGAAGGATACGAGCAGTACTTC
NA	NA	TRBV6-1	TRBJ1-5	CASSVQGNQPQHF	TGTGCCAGCAGTGTGCAGGGCAATCAGCCCCAGCATTTT
TRBD2	NA	TRBV29-1	TRBJ2-2	CSARPGTSTTGELFF	TGCAGCGCTCGACCCGGGACTAGCACCACCGGGGAGCTGTTTTTT
TRBD2	NA	TRBV6-6	TRBJ2-7	CASTGLAGEGEQYF	TGTGCCAGCACTGGACTAGCGGGAGAGGGCGAGCAGTACTTC
NA	few	TRBV25-1	TRBJ1-1	CASSNPGMTEAFF	TGTGCCAGCAGTAATCCGGGGATGACTGAAGCTTTCTTT
TRBD1	NA	TRBV29-1	TRBJ2-3	CSATGGTDTQYF	TGCAGCGCGACAGGGGGCACGGATACGCAGTATTTT
TRBD2	NA	TRBV5-6	TRBJ2-1	CASSPGTSAFNEQFF	TGTGCCAGCAGCCCCGGGACTAGCGCTTTCAATGAGCAGTTCTTC
TRBD2	once	TRBV10-2	TRBJ2-1	CASSETSGYVNEQFF	TGCGCCAGCAGTGAAACTAGCGGTTATGTCAATGAGCAGTTCTTC
NA	NA	TRBV5-1	TRBJ2-7	CASSRGADGLYEQYF	TGCGCCAGCAGCCGCGGCGCAGACGGACTCTACGAGCAGTACTTC
NA	NA	TRBV28	TRBJ2-7	CASSPLQRMVRADEQYF	TGTGCCAGCAGTCCATTACAGAGGATGGTCAGGGCGGACGAGCAGTACTTC
NA	NA	TRBV28	TRBJ1-5	CASSLASYSNQPQHF	TGTGCCAGCAGTTTAGCGTCTTATAGCAATCAGCCCCAGCATTTT
NA	NA	TRBV15	TRBJ2-7	CATSRDDSRGGYEQYF	TGTGCCACCAGCAGAGACGACAGCAGGGGCGGTTACGAGCAGTACTTC